The clone carrying this TCR beta chain was observed a few times. Its antigen is not known. Preparation of the TCRbeta library was carried out with unique molecular identifiers. Using its own MiXCR run on the PCR reads, TCRdb lists one record per CDR3 protein. The sample records about 980,000 distinct CDR3 sequences, 25% to 30% being singletons. The entry originates in a study of T-cell reconstitution after alpha-beta-depleted transplantation in children. The germline gives CDR1 DFQATT, CDR2 SNEGSKA (reference sequence). The CDR3 consists of 14 residues. V dropped 4 bases and J dropped 2; count of bases not matched to a gene: 8. Points from the study as a whole: Among T cells one year after transplant, newly produced cells accounted for most counts and diversity. The study reportedly traced alpha-beta T cells about two months after transplant to several hundred expanded graft clones.

Sequences were derived from PBMCs, mostly from graft donor cells, sampled 360 days after TCRalphabeta/CD19-depleted stem cell transplant. The rearrangement uses TRBV20-1 and TRBJ2-7; 7 bases match TRBD1. The receptor comes from a boy under three years old who had a stem cell transplant for SCID, so the T cells may come from the graft donor. CDR3 bases: TGCAGTGCTACACCCGGGACAGCCACCTACGAGCAGTACTTC. Protein product: CSATPGTATYEQYF.